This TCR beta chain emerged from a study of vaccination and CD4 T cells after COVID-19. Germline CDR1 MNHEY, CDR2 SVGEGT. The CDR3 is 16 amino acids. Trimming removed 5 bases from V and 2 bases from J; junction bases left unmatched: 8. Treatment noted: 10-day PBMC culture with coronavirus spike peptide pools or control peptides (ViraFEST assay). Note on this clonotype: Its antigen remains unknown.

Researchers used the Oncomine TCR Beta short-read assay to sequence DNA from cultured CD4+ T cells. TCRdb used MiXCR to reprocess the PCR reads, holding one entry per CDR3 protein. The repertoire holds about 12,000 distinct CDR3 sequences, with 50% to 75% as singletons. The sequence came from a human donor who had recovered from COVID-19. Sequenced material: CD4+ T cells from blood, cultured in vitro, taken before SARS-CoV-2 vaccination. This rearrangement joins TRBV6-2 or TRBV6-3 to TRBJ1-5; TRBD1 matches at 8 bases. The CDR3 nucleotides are TGTGCCAGCAGTCATCTAGGACAGGGACGCAATCAGCCCCAGCATTTT. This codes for CASSHLGQGRNQPQHF.